This entry features one T cell receptor (beta chain) sequence. Generated by immunoSEQ multiplex PCR, the TCRdb table keeps only in-frame clones and is missing some. The repertoire consists of 150,000 to 200,000 clones, with roughly 82% occurring once and the leading ten covering about 7.7%. The Seattle site enrolled patients during active infection and followed them longitudinally. The V end lost 4 bases, the J end lost 0 bases, and 7 bases lay between the germline ends. Germline lookup yields CDR1 MNHEY and CDR2 SVGAGI. CDR3 size: 14 residues. The sample belongs to a study of blood T cell repertoires in COVID-19. The overall study: The origin of the acute and convalescent COVID-19 samples was the United States, Italy and Spain. Nucleic acid was either cDNA or gDNA, and it came from T cells, B-cell-depleted T cells, or PBMCs.

The source is a woman in her thirties or forties with COVID-19, enrolled during active disease. The chain employs TRBV6-5 and TRBJ1-5; D remains ambiguous. Sequences were obtained from peripheral blood. CDR3 in amino acids: CASSSGFSNQPQHF. Written as DNA, the CDR3 is TGTGCCAGCAGTTCGGGGTTTAGCAATCAGCCCCAGCATTTT.